This is a list of T cell receptor beta chains from one sample in a study of cytomegalovirus exposure and HLA in healthy donors. Method: immunoSEQ multiplex PCR; TCRdb's copy keeps in-frame clones and lacks some. Of about 140,000 clones in the sample, under 90% are singletons; the top ten hold roughly 4.5%. Sequences were obtained from PBMCs. These TCRs come from a man aged 40-55 years in good health and CMV-seronegative. Both conserved end residues are part of each CDR3. Fields, in order: D gene, V gene, clone size, J gene, CDR3 protein, CDR3 DNA. A D gene is named only where the DNA matches it firmly. Clone size is stated in some rows and not others, as once, few, many or a class when expanded.

d_gene: -; v_gene: TRBV4-3; abundance: -; j_gene: TRBJ1-2; CDR3aa: CASSQALDSYGYTF; CDR3nt: TGCGCCAGCAGCCAAGCCCTCGACAGCTATGGCTACACCTTC
d_gene: -; v_gene: TRBV2; abundance: -; j_gene: TRBJ1-6; CDR3aa: CATSGEPLHF; CDR3nt: TGTGCCACCTCGGGTGAGCCCCTCCACTTT
d_gene: TRBD1; v_gene: TRBV6-5; abundance: -; j_gene: TRBJ1-6; CDR3aa: CASSWGQTNSPLHF; CDR3nt: TGTGCCAGCAGTTGGGGACAGACTAATTCCCCCCTCCACTTT
d_gene: -; v_gene: TRBV7-6; abundance: few; j_gene: TRBJ1-2; CDR3aa: CASSRPRGAGYTF; CDR3nt: TGTGCCAGCAGCCGCCCCAGGGGAGCTGGCTACACCTTC
d_gene: -; v_gene: TRBV30; abundance: -; j_gene: TRBJ1-6; CDR3aa: CAWNVGGRTPLHF; CDR3nt: TGTGCCTGGAATGTAGGGGGTAGGACACCCCTCCACTTT
d_gene: -; v_gene: TRBV4-1; abundance: -; j_gene: TRBJ2-3; CDR3aa: CASRAGLPTDTQYF; CDR3nt: TGCGCCAGCAGAGCGGGTCTCCCCACAGATACGCAGTATTTT
d_gene: TRBD1; v_gene: TRBV19; abundance: once; j_gene: TRBJ1-5; CDR3aa: CASSNTGDSNQPQHF; CDR3nt: TGTGCCAGTAGTAACACAGGGGATAGCAATCAGCCCCAGCATTTT
d_gene: -; v_gene: TRBV30; abundance: -; j_gene: TRBJ1-5; CDR3aa: CAWGGHSNQPQHF; CDR3nt: TGTGCCTGGGGGGGACATAGCAATCAGCCCCAGCATTTT
d_gene: TRBD2; v_gene: TRBV5-1; abundance: -; j_gene: TRBJ2-5; CDR3aa: CASSLSGDQETQYF; CDR3nt: TGCGCCAGCAGCTTGAGCGGGGACCAAGAGACCCAGTACTTC
d_gene: -; v_gene: TRBV7-2; abundance: -; j_gene: TRBJ2-5; CDR3aa: CASSSTYAQETQYF; CDR3nt: TGTGCCAGCAGCTCAACCTACGCCCAAGAGACCCAGTACTTC
d_gene: -; v_gene: TRBV21-1; abundance: -; j_gene: TRBJ1-4; CDR3aa: CASSGHRDRGPTREPTLNEKLFF; CDR3nt: TGTGCCAGCAGCGGACACCGGGACAGGGGGCCTACCCGGGAGCCTACGTTGAATGAAAAACTGTTTTTT
d_gene: TRBD1; v_gene: TRBV7-2; abundance: -; j_gene: TRBJ1-4; CDR3aa: CASSPPGQGNEKLFF; CDR3nt: TGTGCCAGCAGCCCCCCCGGACAGGGTAATGAAAAACTGTTTTTT
d_gene: -; v_gene: TRBV5-1; abundance: -; j_gene: TRBJ2-3; CDR3aa: CASSLARSADTQYF; CDR3nt: TGCGCCAGCAGCTTGGCTCGGAGCGCAGATACGCAGTATTTT
d_gene: -; v_gene: TRBV5-4; abundance: -; j_gene: TRBJ1-2; CDR3aa: CASSLGAVLYGYTF; CDR3nt: TGTGCCAGCAGCTTGGGGGCCGTACTCTATGGCTACACCTTC
d_gene: TRBD2; v_gene: TRBV7-3; abundance: -; j_gene: TRBJ2-2; CDR3aa: CASSPTGGPNTGELFF; CDR3nt: TGTGCCAGCAGCCCAACGGGGGGACCGAACACCGGGGAGCTGTTTTTT
d_gene: TRBD1; v_gene: TRBV19; abundance: -; j_gene: TRBJ2-4; CDR3aa: CASSIGVRRQGGILAKNIQYF; CDR3nt: TGTGCCAGTAGTATTGGCGTTAGGAGACAGGGGGGGATCCTAGCCAAAAACATTCAGTACTTC
d_gene: -; v_gene: TRBV6-5; abundance: -; j_gene: TRBJ2-3; CDR3aa: CASSSAGPDTQYF; CDR3nt: TGTGCCAGCAGTTCGGCAGGGCCAGATACGCAGTATTTT
d_gene: -; v_gene: TRBV6-5; abundance: few; j_gene: TRBJ1-4; CDR3aa: CASSSEPAGEKLFF; CDR3nt: TGTGCCAGCAGTTCCGAACCCGCGGGTGAAAAACTGTTTTTT
d_gene: TRBD1; v_gene: TRBV7-2; abundance: -; j_gene: TRBJ1-2; CDR3aa: CARTRPQGISMNYGYTF; CDR3nt: TGTGCCAGGACCCGACCACAGGGGATATCGATGAACTATGGCTACACCTTC
d_gene: -; v_gene: TRBV4-3; abundance: once; j_gene: TRBJ1-2; CDR3aa: CASSQEMGGYYGYTF; CDR3nt: TGCGCCAGCAGCCAAGAAATGGGAGGGTACTATGGCTACACCTTC
d_gene: -; v_gene: TRBV7-8; abundance: -; j_gene: TRBJ1-5; CDR3aa: CASSLDQNQPQHF; CDR3nt: TGTGCCAGCAGCTTAGACCAGAATCAGCCCCAGCATTTT
d_gene: TRBD1; v_gene: TRBV6-5; abundance: -; j_gene: TRBJ1-1; CDR3aa: CASSRTGAATEAFF; CDR3nt: TGTGCCAGCAGCAGGACAGGGGCGGCCACTGAAGCTTTCTTT
d_gene: -; v_gene: TRBV29-1; abundance: -; j_gene: TRBJ2-2; CDR3aa: CSVYSRGNTGELFF; CDR3nt: TGCAGCGTTTATTCCAGGGGGAACACCGGGGAGCTGTTTTTT